Listed here are 9 T cell receptor beta chains from one sample, sequenced in a study of T cell changes during pregnancy in multiple sclerosis. The protocol was immunoSEQ multiplex PCR, while the TCRdb copy is restricted to in-frame clones and leaves out a portion. The repertoire holds almost 35,000 clones, with about 90% as singletons. The sample consisted of CD8+ T cells from peripheral blood mononuclear cells, taken after pregnancy. The receptor source for this set is a female donor with multiple sclerosis, enrolled in a pregnancy study.

The V gene is TRBV19, the J gene TRBJ1-1; D remains ambiguous. Germline V gene sequence: CDR1 LNHDA, CDR2 SQIVND (reference sequence). V dropped 3 bases and J dropped 8 bases, with 16 bases sitting between them. The CDR3 contains 14 residues. The CDR3 DNA reads TGTGCCAGTAGTATCCAATACCCCGGGTCAGAAGCTTTCTTT. Protein product: CASSIQYPGSEAFF.

In this sample, this clone turned up once. The rearrangement uses TRBV14 and TRBJ1-2, with TRBD1 as a possible D gene (6 bases). The length of the CDR3 is 16 residues. Looked up from germline, CDR1 is SGHDN and CDR2 is FVKESK. Between the trimmed V and J ends, which lost 4 bases and 1 base, there was a span of 16 bases. The CDR3 is CASSPAGVRFNYGYTF. The CDR3 nucleotides read TGTGCCAGCAGCCCGGCAGGGGTGCGGTTTAACTATGGCTACACCTTC.

The gene calls are TRBV4-1 and TRBJ2-7, with 8 bases matching TRBD2. The V gene's germline CDR1 is MGHRA and CDR2 YSYEKL. The length of the CDR3 is 14 residues. Trimming took 3 bases from V and 3 from J; bases not matched to a gene: 4. DNA for the CDR3: TGCGCCAGCAGCCAGTCTAGCGGGTTCTACGAGCAGTACTTC. Its translation is CASSQSSGFYEQYF.

V gene TRBV7-6 combines with J gene TRBJ2-5, with 8 bases matching TRBD2. J lost 4 bases, V lost 4 bases, and 8 bases had no gene match. This CDR3 is built from 15 residues. Per germline, CDR1 SGHVS and CDR2 FNYEAQ. The DNA for the CDR3 is TGTGCCAGCAGCTCGACGGGGGGGGAGAGAGAGACCCAGTACTTC. Translating it yields CASSSTGGERETQYF.

The table lists this clone with a count of one. This chain links TRBV29-1 with TRBJ2-2; 10 nucleotides line up with TRBD1. Germline CDR1 and CDR2: SQVTM and ANQGSEA. The CDR3 is 12 amino acids. V lost 4 bases to trimming and J lost 7 bases; unmatched junction nucleotides: 0. CDR3 loop: CSVGTGGGELFF. Written as DNA, the CDR3 is TGCAGCGTTGGGACAGGGGGCGGGGAGCTGTTTTTT.

This chain uses TRBV7-9 with TRBJ1-4, with 7 positions matching TRBD1. Losses at the gene ends were 5 bases for V and 6 bases for J; bases not matched to a gene: 9. CDR3 size: 15 residues. The germline CDR1 and CDR2 sequences are SEHNR and FQNEAQ (reference sequence). CDR3 in DNA: TGTGCCAGCAGCCGAACAGGGGAGCTCGATGAAAAACTGTTTTTT. It specifies CASSRTGELDEKLFF.

The gene calls are TRBV7-6 and TRBJ1-1, with D hard to call. This CDR3 contains 13 residues. V was trimmed by 5 bases and J by 10 bases, leaving 17 bases between them. Germline V gene data show CDR1 as SGHVS and CDR2 as FNYEAQ. CDR3 sequence: CASSLSAGEAAFF. In DNA, the CDR3 is TGTGCCAGCAGCCTTAGCGCGGGAGAGGCAGCTTTCTTT.

This clone came up once. The genes are TRBV5-8 and TRBJ2-7, with D uncertain. Deletions cut 0 bases from V and 6 bases from J, with 16 bases between. This CDR3 has 15 amino acids. Germline CDR1 SGHTS, CDR2 YDEGEE. Here the CDR3 reads CASSLVSWQVGEQYF. Written as DNA, the CDR3 is TGTGCCAGCAGCTTGGTGAGCTGGCAGGTAGGCGAGCAGTACTTC.

The table lists this clone with a count of one. CDR3 amino acids: CASRDRSDYEQYF. CDR3 bases: TGTGCCAGCAGGGACAGGAGTGACTACGAGCAGTACTTC. The chain joins TRBV27 to TRBJ2-7; TRBD1 matches at 7 bases. V shed 6 bases, J shed 3 bases, and the junction held 5 bases outside the gene matches. The germline V gene encodes CDR1 MNHEY and CDR2 SMNVEV (reference sequence). The CDR3 extends over 13 amino acids.